This T cell receptor (beta chain) was retrieved from a study of CD8 T cells in ankylosing spondylitis. J gave up 1 base and V 6 bases, and 10 bases lay outside the gene matches. This CDR3 region has 16 residues. Germline CDR1 is SEHNR and CDR2 is FQNEAQ (reference sequence). TCRdb analysed the 5' RACE reads with MiXCR anew, one entry per CDR3 protein. The profile shows around 75,000 distinct CDR3 sequences, approximately 5% of them singletons. This clonotype has a count of ten or more. This chain links TRBV7-9 with TRBJ2-7, with TRBD1 identical over 9 bases. This TCR derives from a male donor with ankylosing spondylitis or in good health (not recorded which). Material: blood, either unsorted or a sorted T cell fraction (not recorded which). CDR3 nucleotides: TGTGCCAGCAGTCATCATCGGGACAGGGCGTCCTACGAGCAGTACTTC. It translates to CASSHHRDRASYEQYF.